A single sample is the source of the 20 T cell receptor beta chains below, sequenced in a study of monozygotic twins with inflammatory bowel disease. TCRdb reanalyzed the 5' RACE reads, giving one entry per CDR3 protein sequence and no DNA. The table lists fewer than 450,000 distinct CDR3 sequences, with around 2.6% in the top ten. Specimen: blood. These receptors came from a human donor with ulcerative colitis or Crohn's disease, or a healthy co-twin of an affected twin (not recorded which).

The chain joins TRBV9 to TRBJ2-3; TCRdb selects TRBD1, and the lack of DNA leaves this call unchecked. The germline gives CDR1 SGDLS, CDR2 YYNGEE. This CDR3 comprises 15 residues. CDR3 in amino acids: CASSARQGAIDTQYF.

V gene TRBV4-3 combines with J gene TRBJ1-2; TCRdb calls TRBD1, which cannot be checked without DNA. Germline V gives CDR1 LGHNA, CDR2 YSLEER. The CDR3 totals 16 residues. CDR3 residues: CASSQDPGRLNYGYTF.

This chain connects TRBV12-3 or TRBV12-4 to TRBJ1-1; the D call from TCRdb, TRBD1, cannot be confirmed without DNA. There are 15 residues in the CDR3. The CDR3 spells CASRNDRGRATEAFF.

V is TRBV7-2 and J is TRBJ1-3. The germline V gene has CDR1 SGHTA and CDR2 FQGNSA. The CDR3 consists of 15 residues. The chain's CDR3 is CASSLTLSSGNTIYF. Supplemented by reference TRBV7-2 and TRBJ1-3, the full variable domain reads GAGVSQSPSNKVTEKGKDVELRCDPISGHTALYWYRQSLGQGLEFLIYFQGNSAPDKSGLPSDRFSAERTGGSVSTLTIQRTQQEDSAVYLCASSLTLSSGNTIYFGEGSWLTVV.

V gene TRBV2 combines with J gene TRBJ2-5. The CDR3 has 13 residues. CDR1 SNHLY and CDR2 FYNNEI come from the germline V gene. CDR3: CASSVHGQETQYF.

The chain uses TRBV3-1 and TRBJ2-7; as DNA is missing, the TRBD1 call by TCRdb cannot be tested. This CDR3 has 16 amino acids. CDR1 and CDR2 (germline): LGHDT, YNNKEL (reference sequence). The CDR3 sequence is CASSLTPGPLTYEQYF.

This CDR3 reads CASSFYRETEAFF. V gene TRBV6-2 or TRBV6-3 combines with J gene TRBJ1-1; TCRdb calls TRBD1, which cannot be checked without DNA. The germline V gene has CDR1 MNHEY and CDR2 SVGEGT. This CDR3 contains 13 residues.

This chain connects TRBV27 to TRBJ2-7; TCRdb gives TRBD1 as the D gene, but with no DNA this cannot be confirmed. The CDR3 totals 15 residues. Germline CDR1 and CDR2: MNHEY and SMNVEV (reference sequence). The CDR3 reads CASSSYGGRLYEQYF.

Here the CDR3 reads CASSLLAGIEQYF. The chain has TRBV7-2 and TRBJ2-7; TCRdb returns TRBD2, unconfirmable since there is no DNA. There are 13 residues in the CDR3. Germline values: CDR1 SGHTA, CDR2 FQGNSA.

The chain recombines TRBV9 with TRBJ2-2; the TCRdb call, TRBD1, lacks DNA for checking. This CDR3 has 20 amino acids. Germline lookup yields CDR1 SGDLS and CDR2 YYNGEE. This CDR3 reads CASSVLRPGRGTANTGELFF. The full variable domain, in which reference TRBV9 and TRBJ2-2 provide the parts outside the CDR3, is DSGVTQTPKHLITATGQRVTLRCSPRSGDLSVYWYQQSLDQGLQFLIQYYNGEERAKGNILERFSAQQFPDLHSELNLSSLELGDSALYFCASSVLRPGRGTANTGELFFGEGSRLTVL.

The chain joins TRBV2 to TRBJ2-7; TCRdb gives TRBD1 as the D gene, but with no DNA this cannot be confirmed. The CDR3 length is 17 residues. Germline-derived CDR1 and CDR2 are SNHLY and FYNNEI. CDR3 residues: CASSDPFNRVGSYEQYF.

This rearrangement joins TRBV6-2 or TRBV6-3 to TRBJ2-3. The germline V gene encodes CDR1 MNHEY and CDR2 SVGEGT. The CDR3 runs to 12 residues. The CDR3 here is CASGIATDTQYF.

The J gene is TRBJ2-1, the V gene TRBV9; the D call of TRBD1 rests on TCRdb alone, since no DNA is present to check it. Germline assignment: CDR1 SGDLS and CDR2 YYNGEE. The CDR3 spans 16 residues. The CDR3: CASSSDPGVWGNEQFF.

J is TRBJ2-1 and V is TRBV7-9; TCRdb's assignment of TRBD1 cannot be checked, as there is no DNA. Germline-derived CDR1 and CDR2 are SEHNR and FQNEAQ (reference sequence). CDR3 length: 14 residues. CDR3 protein: CASSPRETSNEQFF.

V and J are TRBV7-2 and TRBJ2-1. The CDR3 has 14 residues. The germline V gene has CDR1 SGHTA and CDR2 FQGNSA. CDR3 loop: CASGPEATYNEQFF. Using reference TRBV7-2 and TRBJ2-1 for the parts outside the CDR3, the full variable domain is GAGVSQSPSNKVTEKGKDVELRCDPISGHTALYWYRQSLGQGLEFLIYFQGNSAPDKSGLPSDRFSAERTGGSVSTLTIQRTQQEDSAVYLCASGPEATYNEQFFGPGTRLTVL.

The chain uses TRBV20-1 and TRBJ1-5. The germline V gene has CDR1 DFQATT and CDR2 SNEGSKA (reference sequence). The CDR3 sequence is 14 residues long. CDR3 sequence: CSARETYSNQPQHF.

The chain employs TRBV5-1 and TRBJ2-5; TCRdb calls TRBD1, which cannot be checked without DNA. The CDR3 runs 15 residues. Germline CDR1 reads SGHRS; CDR2 reads YFSETQ. CDR3 protein: CASSGTGTGEETQYF.

CDR3 residues: CASSKPESGGTPEGQPQHF. This chain joins TRBV21-1 and TRBJ1-5; TCRdb names TRBD1, which stays unverified in the absence of DNA. TRBV21-1 is a pseudogene locus. This CDR3 is built from 19 residues.

This chain links TRBV7-2 with TRBJ2-3; TCRdb's D gene call, TRBD1, goes unchecked for lack of DNA. In germline, CDR1 is SGHTA, CDR2 FQGNSA. This CDR3 spans 15 amino acids. The CDR3 loop reads CASSGSRQASAAQYF.

The genes are TRBV14 and TRBJ2-1; checking the TCRdb D call of TRBD2 is not possible without DNA. The CDR3 is made up of 19 amino acids. Per the germline V gene, CDR1 is SGHDN and CDR2 is FVKESK. This CDR3 reads CASSQDKAGGPPSYNEQFF.